The 8 T cell receptor beta chains below come from one sample, sequenced in a study of post-analysis software for immune sequencing data. Overall study findings and caveats: The study found TRBV5-6, TRBV5-1 and TRBV20-1 among roughly 5 TRBV segments more frequent in patients than controls.

Carried by the TCR beta cDNA libraries were unique molecular identifiers. MiXCR, applied by TCRdb to the PCR reads, yields one record per CDR3 protein. The profile covers hundreds of thousands of distinct CDR3 sequences, with 53% appearing a single time and approximately 4.4% taken by the ten largest. Antigens of these TCRs are unknown. The sample taken for sequencing was blood. All receptors derive from a girl aged 10 to 17 with multiple sclerosis.

In this sample, this clonotype turned up a few times. The genes are TRBV5-1 and TRBJ2-7; 9 bases agree with TRBD2. V dropped 2 bases and J dropped 1; count of bases not matched to a gene: 4. The CDR3 sequence is 15 residues long. CDR1 is SGHRS and CDR2 is YFSETQ in the germline V gene. CDR3 region: CASSFSSGGSYEQYF. DNA for the CDR3: TGCGCCAGCAGCTTTAGTAGCGGGGGTTCCTACGAGCAGTACTTC.

This chain connects TRBV6-1 to TRBJ2-3, with D perhaps TRBD2 (6 bases). The CDR3 is 14 residues long. Trimming stripped 2 bases from V and 5 bases from J, with 11 bases between. Germline CDR1 MNHNS, CDR2 SASEGT. CDR3 in DNA: TGTGCCAGCAGTGAAATGACTAGGAAAGATACGCAGTATTTT. It translates to CASSEMTRKDTQYF.

The V and J genes are TRBV3-1 and TRBJ2-5; perhaps TRBD2 as D (7 bases). CDR1 is LGHDT, CDR2 YNNKEL, per germline (reference sequence). CDR3 length: 17 residues. V lost 0 bases to trimming and J lost 9 bases, with 23 bases between them. CDR3 amino acids: CASSQDVPSGGAGAQYF. The CDR3 coding sequence is TGTGCCAGCAGCCAAGATGTCCCCAGTGGGGGGGCAGGGGCCCAGTACTTC.

This clonotype came up a few times. The V call is TRBV6-5, the J call TRBJ2-7; D may be TRBD2 (7 bases). Per germline, CDR1 MNHEY and CDR2 SVGAGI. With 6 bases removed from V and 3 bases from J, the gap between germline ends came to 15 bases. CDR3 length: 14 amino acids. CDR3 protein: CASRPAGQSYEQYF. DNA for the CDR3: TGTGCCAGCAGACCAGCGGGACAAAGCTACGAGCAGTACTTC.

The chain joins TRBV18 to TRBJ2-5, with D perhaps matching TRBD1 (6 bases). The CDR3 spans 15 residues. V lost 0 bases, J lost 2 bases, and 10 bases lay in between. The V gene's germline CDR1 is KGHSH and CDR2 LQKENI. In nucleotides, the CDR3 is TGTGCCAGCTCACCACCGCTTGGACAGCAAGAGACCCAGTACTTC. Residues: CASSPPLGQQETQYF.

The V call is TRBV29-1, the J call TRBJ2-3, with D tentatively TRBD1 (6 bases). Germline V gene lookup returns CDR1 SQVTM and CDR2 ANQGSEA. Between the trimmed V and J ends, which lost 7 bases and 2 bases, there was a span of 13 bases. The CDR3 length is 13 residues. The CDR3 here is CSGDIAFTDTQYF. Here the CDR3 DNA reads TGCAGCGGGGACATAGCATTCACAGATACGCAGTATTTT.

This clonotype was recorded a few times. The gene calls are TRBV7-9 and TRBJ1-5; D not resolved. The CDR3 runs to 14 residues. The V end lost 3 bases, the J end lost 0 bases, and 6 bases lay between the germline ends. CDR1 and CDR2 (germline): SEHNR, FQNEAQ (reference sequence). CDR3 in DNA: TGTGCCAGCAGCTTGTCAGATAGCAATCAGCCCCAGCATTTT. Amino acid sequence: CASSLSDSNQPQHF.

This clonotype was observed a handful of times. The chain joins TRBV5-1 to TRBJ2-7; D may match TRBD1 or TRBD2 (5 bases each). V lost 0 bases and J lost 4, with 14 bases in between. Germline CDR1 is SGHRS and CDR2 is YFSETQ. This CDR3 spans 15 amino acids. The CDR3 here is CASSLEGPGTYEQYF. CDR3 sequence (DNA): TGCGCCAGCAGCTTGGAAGGGCCAGGGACGTACGAGCAGTACTTC.